Below, 5 T cell receptor beta chains from the same sample are listed, as sequenced in a study of blood T cell repertoires in COVID-19. The assay was immunoSEQ multiplex PCR, and TCRdb's table has in-frame clones only and misses some. The top ten clones hold over 6% of a sample with under 150,000 clones, about 80% of them seen once. Sequenced: peripheral blood. The receptors shown here come from a man aged 70-80 years with active or convalescent COVID-19.

This clone showed up just once. This chain links TRBV19 with TRBJ1-1; 9 bases fit TRBD1. The CDR3 extends over 14 amino acids. CDR1 is LNHDA, CDR2 SQIVND, per germline (reference sequence). Trimming cost V 4 bases and J 4 bases; bases outside gene matches: 4. CDR3 sequence: CASSRDRAFTEAFF. The CDR3 DNA reads TGTGCCAGTAGTAGGGACAGGGCCTTCACTGAAGCTTTCTTT.

In its sample, this clone was seen many times. The chain carries TRBV7-2 and TRBJ1-1; 9 bases line up with TRBD1. Germline V gene lookup returns CDR1 SGHTA and CDR2 FQGNSA. The CDR3 has 13 amino acids. Unmatched junction bases numbered 4, after V lost 3 bases and J lost 8 bases. The CDR3 nucleotides read TGTGCCAGCAGCTTCGGGACAGGGCAAGAAGCTTTCTTT. Translation gives CASSFGTGQEAFF. The full variable domain, with the rest looked up from reference TRBV7-2 and TRBJ1-1, is GAGVSQSPSNKVTEKGKDVELRCDPISGHTALYWYRQSLGQGLEFLIYFQGNSAPDKSGLPSDRFSAERTGGSVSTLTIQRTQQEDSAVYLCASSFGTGQEAFFGQGTRLTVV.

The chain joins TRBV3-1 (or the pseudogene TRBV3-2) to TRBJ1-5; TRBD1 agrees at 12 bases. J gave up 5 bases and V 6 bases, and 5 bases lay outside the gene matches. This CDR3 spans 15 amino acids. Germline V gene sequence: CDR1 LGHDT, CDR2 YNNKEL (reference sequence). CDR3 loop: CASSQGTGGYQPQHF. In nucleotides, the CDR3 is TGTGCCAGCAGTCAGGGGACAGGGGGCTATCAGCCCCAGCATTTT.

This sequence joins TRBV28 and TRBJ2-7, with D possibly being TRBD1 (6 bases). V dropped 8 bases and J dropped 5 bases, with 22 bases sitting between them. CDR3 length: 15 residues. Germline CDR1 reads MDHEN; CDR2 reads SYDVKM. CDR3 sequence (DNA): TGTGCCAGCGCCAACCCGGGACAATTAGGCCACGAGCAGTACTTC. Its protein is CASANPGQLGHEQYF.

This clone has just one count. This chain uses TRBV6-5 with TRBJ1-2, with D perhaps TRBD1 (6 bases). This CDR3 has 12 amino acids. CDR1 and CDR2 from the germline V gene are MNHEY and SVGAGI. V lost 6 bases and J lost 5, with 10 bases in between. The CDR3 protein is CASSLTGYGYTF. The CDR3 bases are TGTGCCAGCAGCTTGACAGGTTATGGCTACACCTTC.